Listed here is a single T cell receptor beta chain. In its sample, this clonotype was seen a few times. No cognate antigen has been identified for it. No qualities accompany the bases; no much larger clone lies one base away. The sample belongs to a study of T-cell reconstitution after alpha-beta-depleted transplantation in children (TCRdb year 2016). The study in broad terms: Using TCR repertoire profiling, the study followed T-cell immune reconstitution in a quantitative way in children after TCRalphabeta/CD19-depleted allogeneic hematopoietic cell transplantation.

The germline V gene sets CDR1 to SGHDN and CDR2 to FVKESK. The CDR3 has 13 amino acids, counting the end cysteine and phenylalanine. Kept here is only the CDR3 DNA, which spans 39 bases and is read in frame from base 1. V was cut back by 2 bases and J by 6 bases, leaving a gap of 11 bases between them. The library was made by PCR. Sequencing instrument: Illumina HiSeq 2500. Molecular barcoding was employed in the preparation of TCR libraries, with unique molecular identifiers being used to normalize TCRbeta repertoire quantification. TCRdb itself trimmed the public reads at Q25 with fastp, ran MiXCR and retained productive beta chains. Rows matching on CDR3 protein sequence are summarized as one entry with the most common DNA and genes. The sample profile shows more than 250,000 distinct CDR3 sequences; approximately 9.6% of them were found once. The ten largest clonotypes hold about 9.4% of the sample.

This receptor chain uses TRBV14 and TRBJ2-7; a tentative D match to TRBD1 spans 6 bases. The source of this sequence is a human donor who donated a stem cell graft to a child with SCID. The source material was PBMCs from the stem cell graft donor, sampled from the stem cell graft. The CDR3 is CASSQFTGPEQYF. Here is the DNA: TGTGCCAGCAGCCAATTCACAGGGCCCGAGCAGTACTTC.